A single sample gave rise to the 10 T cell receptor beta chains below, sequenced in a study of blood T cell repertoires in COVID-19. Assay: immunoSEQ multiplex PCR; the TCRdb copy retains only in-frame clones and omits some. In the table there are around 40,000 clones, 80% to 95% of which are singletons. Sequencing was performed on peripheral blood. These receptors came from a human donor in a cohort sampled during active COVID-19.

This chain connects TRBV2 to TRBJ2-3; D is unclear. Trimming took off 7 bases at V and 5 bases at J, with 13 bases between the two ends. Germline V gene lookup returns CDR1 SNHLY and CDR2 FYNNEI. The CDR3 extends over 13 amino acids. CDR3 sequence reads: CASKPAAVDTQYF. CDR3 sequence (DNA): TGTGCCAGCAAACCCGCCGCGGTAGATACGCAGTATTTT.

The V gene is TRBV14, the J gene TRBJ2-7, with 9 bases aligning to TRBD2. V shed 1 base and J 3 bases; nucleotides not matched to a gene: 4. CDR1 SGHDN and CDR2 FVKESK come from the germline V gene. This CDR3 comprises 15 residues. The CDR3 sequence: CASSQGSGGFYEQYF. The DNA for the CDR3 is TGTGCCAGCAGCCAAGGCAGCGGGGGGTTCTACGAGCAGTACTTC.

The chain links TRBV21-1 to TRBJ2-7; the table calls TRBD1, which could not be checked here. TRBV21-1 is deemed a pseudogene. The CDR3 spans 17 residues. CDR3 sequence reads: CASSKRTPCRPPWEQYF. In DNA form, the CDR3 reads TGTGCCAGCAGCAAACGAACCCCATGCAGGCCCCCCTGGGAGCAGTACTTC.

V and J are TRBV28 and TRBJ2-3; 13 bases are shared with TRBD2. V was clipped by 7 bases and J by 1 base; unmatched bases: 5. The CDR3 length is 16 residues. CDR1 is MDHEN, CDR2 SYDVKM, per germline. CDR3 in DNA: TGTGCCAGCACCCGGACTAGCGGGAGTGGCACAGATACGCAGTATTTT. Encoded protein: CASTRTSGSGTDTQYF.

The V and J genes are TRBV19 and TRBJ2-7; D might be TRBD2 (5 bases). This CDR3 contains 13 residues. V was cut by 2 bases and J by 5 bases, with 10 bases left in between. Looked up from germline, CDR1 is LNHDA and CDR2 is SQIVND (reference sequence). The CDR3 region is CASSIRLRDEQYF. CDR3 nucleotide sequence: TGTGCCAGTAGTATACGGTTGAGGGACGAGCAGTACTTC.

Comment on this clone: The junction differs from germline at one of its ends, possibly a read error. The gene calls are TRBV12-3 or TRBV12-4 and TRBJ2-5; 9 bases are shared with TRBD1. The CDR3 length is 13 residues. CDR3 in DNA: TGTGCCAGCAGTTTGGGACAGGGAGGCATTTGGGACTTC. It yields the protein CASSLGQGGIWDF.

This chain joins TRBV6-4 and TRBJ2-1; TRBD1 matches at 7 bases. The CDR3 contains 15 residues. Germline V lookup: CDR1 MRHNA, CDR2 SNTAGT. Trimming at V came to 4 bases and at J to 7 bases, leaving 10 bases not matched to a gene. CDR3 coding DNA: TGTGCCAGCAGTGCTACAGGGGCCCCAAGGAATGAGCAGTTCTTC. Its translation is CASSATGAPRNEQFF.

Here the CDR3 DNA reads TGTGCCATCAGGGCCTCAACGGGGGGGAGCACAGATACGCAGTATTTT. It encodes CAIRASTGGSTDTQYF. V usage is TRBV10-3 and J usage is TRBJ2-3, with 8 nucleotides matching TRBD2. The germline V gene has CDR1 ENHRY and CDR2 SYGVKD. This CDR3 comprises 16 residues. V gave up 6 bases and J gave up 0 bases; unmatched junction bases: 8.

The CDR3 region is CASSSGGKVSGNTIYF. The CDR3 region has the DNA TGTGCCAGCAGCTCAGGAGGGAAAGTCTCTGGAAACACCATATATTTT. The gene calls are TRBV7-9 and TRBJ1-3; D uncertain. Germline CDR1 SEHNR, CDR2 FQNEAQ (reference sequence). Between the trimmed V and J ends, which lost 4 bases and 0 bases, there was a span of 13 bases. The CDR3 spans 16 residues.

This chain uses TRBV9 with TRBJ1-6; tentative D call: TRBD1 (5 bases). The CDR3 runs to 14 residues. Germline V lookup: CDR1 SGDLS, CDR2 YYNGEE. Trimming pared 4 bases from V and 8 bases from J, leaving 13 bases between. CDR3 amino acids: CASSKQGADSPLHF. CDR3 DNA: TGTGCCAGCAGCAAGCAGGGTGCGGATTCACCCCTCCACTTT.